The clone carrying this T cell receptor (beta chain) was counted a few times. CDR1 and CDR2 from the germline V gene are MNHEY and SVGEGT. The CDR3 has 15 amino acids. The V and J ends lost 4 bases and 2 bases respectively, with 15 bases between them. Noted time point: healthy volunteer bleed at 2 weeks. Total RNA was isolated from whole blood that had not been fractionated. This entry is derived from a study of human T cells and chemical hapten exposure. Overall study: Minor volume differences among pooled libraries chiefly drove per-sample TCR yield variation.

The library labeled individual cDNA molecules by adding unique molecular identifiers to them. Per the original methods: Per sample, the median was about 95,000 TCRs, with values from roughly 25,000 to 750,000. TCRdb independently ran MiXCR on the RACE reads; one entry per CDR3 protein. The V and J calls reflect TCRdb's pipeline rather than the authors' work. The sample records roughly 49,000 distinct CDR3 sequences, approximately 4.7% being singletons. The chain couples TRBV6-2 or TRBV6-3 to TRBJ2-7; no definite D call. The sequencing input was whole blood. The TCR was taken from a female donor in good health. Some clones in this sample may be carry-over from other donors' samples. The CDR3 bases are TGTGCCAGCAGTTCCGGTACTGTGGGCCCCTACGAGCAGTACTTC. It codes for CASSSGTVGPYEQYF.